This TCR beta chain was sequenced in a study of CD8+ T cells in alopecia areata. Study-level information: Severity was scored as percentage of affected scalp area in treated patients.

Treatment denoted: oral pan-JAK inhibitor, 5-10 mg twice daily. Study-level results: With tofacitinib ongoing, many expanded lesional clones persisted in both scalp and blood.

This clone was seen only a few times. What it recognizes is unknown. The CDR3 has 16 residues. Looked up from germline, CDR1 is SGHRS and CDR2 is YFSETQ. Trimming cost V 3 bases and J 2 bases, with 14 bases left between them. cDNA reverse transcribed from extracted RNA served as the sequencing template. Method: immunoSEQ multiplex PCR; TCRdb's copy keeps in-frame clones and lacks some. Among some 150,000 clones listed, 45% to 60% were seen once. The clonotype comes from a human donor with alopecia areata. The chain couples TRBV5-1 to TRBJ2-2; D unresolved. The source was CD8+ T cells sorted from blood, collected at week 4, from a patient treated with tofacitinib. The CDR3 sequence is CASSWVVGSNTGELFF. The CDR3 DNA is TGCGCCAGCAGCTGGGTCGTGGGCAGTAACACCGGGGAGCTGTTTTTT.